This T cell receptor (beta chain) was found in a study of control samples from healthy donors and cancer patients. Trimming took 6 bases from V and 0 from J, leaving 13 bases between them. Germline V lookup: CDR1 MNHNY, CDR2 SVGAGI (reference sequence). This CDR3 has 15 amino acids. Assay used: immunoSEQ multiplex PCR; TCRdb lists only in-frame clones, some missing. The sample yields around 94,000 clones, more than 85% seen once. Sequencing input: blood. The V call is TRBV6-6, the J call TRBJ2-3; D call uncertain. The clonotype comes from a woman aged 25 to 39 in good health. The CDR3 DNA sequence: TGTGCCAGCAGAAAATGGAAATCTAGCACAGATACGCAGTATTTT. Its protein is CASRKWKSSTDTQYF.